Sequencing of this TCR beta chain was carried out in a study of cytomegalovirus exposure and HLA in healthy donors. PCR amplification relied on 60 Vbeta primers (plus 13 Jbeta primers). TCRdb's copy holds only in-frame clones and misses some; the assay was immunoSEQ multiplex PCR. Among roughly 100,000 clones, roughly 74% were seen once, and the ten largest hold 2% to 3%. The germline CDR1 and CDR2 sequences are SEHNR and FQNEAQ (reference sequence). Trimming took 4 bases from V and 8 from J; bases not matched to a gene: 11. This CDR3 is built from 15 residues. This clone was counted once. The sample consisted of PBMCs. This chain joins TRBV7-9 and TRBJ2-3; 8 nucleotides match TRBD2. The receptor's source is a middle-aged man in good health and CMV-seronegative. The CDR3 protein is CASSSPGLGMTTQYF. The CDR3 DNA reads TGTGCCAGCAGCTCCCCGGGACTAGGAATGACTACGCAGTATTTT.